The 24 T cell receptor beta chains below come from one sample, sequenced in a study of shared clonotypes between healthy human individuals. Sequencing used immunoSEQ multiplex PCR; TCRdb keeps in-frame clones, though not all of them. This sample has fewer than 350,000 clones; roughly 87% occur once, and the top ten carry under 20%. Sequenced: memory CD8+ T cells sorted from blood. Subset given: CD45RO+ cells pooled with CCR7-negative TemRA cells. These receptors originate from a man aged 18 to 35 in good health.

The chain employs TRBV11-2 and TRBJ2-3; D unresolved. The CDR3 is 17 residues long. The ends were cut back, 5 bases at V and 0 bases at J, with 18 bases in the middle. Per germline, CDR1 SGHAT and CDR2 FQNNGV. The CDR3 bases are TGTGCCAGCAGCCTCACGGGCGGCAAATCTAGCACAGATACGCAGTATTTT. Translating it yields CASSLTGGKSSTDTQYF.

The chain uses TRBV6-5 and TRBJ2-1, with D unclear. The germline V gene has CDR1 MNHEY and CDR2 SVGAGI. Trimming took 6 bases from V and 3 from J, leaving 9 bases between them. This CDR3 has 13 residues. The CDR3 reads CASRQPYYNEQFF. The CDR3 DNA reads TGTGCCAGCAGACAGCCATACTACAATGAGCAGTTCTTC.

The chain links TRBV9 to TRBJ2-7; 13 bases map to TRBD2. Germline CDR1 reads SGDLS; CDR2 reads YYNGEE. This CDR3 region has 16 residues. Trimming cost V 0 bases and J 5 bases; bases outside gene matches: 5. The CDR3 is CASSVAPGLAGDEQYF. In DNA, the CDR3 is TGTGCCAGCAGCGTAGCCCCCGGACTAGCGGGAGACGAGCAGTACTTC.

This clone has only one observation. At one of its ends the junction is not consistent with the germline gene, which may arise from a read error. The chain recombines TRBV7-7 with TRBJ2-7; 10 nucleotides agree with TRBD1. Per germline, CDR1 SSHAT and CDR2 FNYEAQ (reference sequence). The CDR3 is made up of 16 amino acids. The CDR3 coding sequence is TGTGCTAGCAGCTTAGACGTCGGGACAGGGGCGACCGAGCAGTACTTC. As protein: CASSLDVGTGATEQYF.

This chain links TRBV5-1 with TRBJ1-2; D is undetermined. The V gene lost 0 bases and the J gene lost 0 bases, with 12 bases spanning the gap. There are 16 residues in the CDR3. In germline, CDR1 is SGHRS, CDR2 YFSETQ. The CDR3 DNA is TGCGCCAGCAGCTTGGTATCATGGGAAACTAACTATGGCTACACCTTC. Amino acid sequence: CASSLVSWETNYGYTF.

The chain joins TRBV6-6 to TRBJ1-6; 8 nucleotides agree with TRBD1. From germline, CDR1 is MNHNY and CDR2 SVGAGI (reference sequence). Trimming took 5 bases from V and 2 from J; bases not matched to a gene: 5. CDR3 length equals 16 residues. For the CDR3, the DNA is TGTGCCAGCAGTCCGACAGGGGAACCCTATAATTCACCCCTCCACTTT. It is translated as CASSPTGEPYNSPLHF.

This clone was observed once. Distinct nucleotide sequences in the sample also encode this CDR3. This rearrangement joins TRBV19 to TRBJ2-7; maybe TRBD2 (5 bases). Trimming removed 2 bases from V and 2 bases from J, with 7 bases in between. CDR1 is LNHDA and CDR2 is SQIVND in the germline V gene (reference sequence). CDR3 length: 13 amino acids. CDR3: CASSISGAYEQYF. As DNA, the CDR3 is TGTGCCAGTAGTATAAGCGGCGCCTACGAGCAGTACTTC.

The chain recombines TRBV2 with TRBJ2-7; D is tentatively TRBD1 or TRBD2 (5 bases each). This CDR3 is built from 14 residues. In germline, CDR1 is SNHLY, CDR2 FYNNEI. Trimming took off 1 base at V and 2 bases at J, with 9 bases between the two ends. The CDR3 loop reads CASSEGWGTYEQYF. The CDR3, as DNA: TGTGCCAGCAGTGAAGGATGGGGGACCTACGAGCAGTACTTC.

The V call is TRBV2, the J call TRBJ2-4, with a possible D match to TRBD1 (5 bases). CDR1 and CDR2 (germline): SNHLY, FYNNEI. The V end lost 3 bases, the J end lost 2 bases, and 8 bases lay between the germline ends. The CDR3 runs to 14 residues. The CDR3, as DNA: TGTGCCAGCAGTGAGGGGCATACCAAAAACATTCAGTACTTC. Residues: CASSEGHTKNIQYF.

The rearrangement links TRBV2 to TRBJ2-3; TRBD2 agrees at 10 bases. The CDR3 is 15 residues long. Germline V lookup: CDR1 SNHLY, CDR2 FYNNEI. Losses at the gene ends were 7 bases for V and 3 bases for J; bases not matched to a gene: 7. CDR3 in DNA: TGTGCCAGCACCGGGACTAGCGCCAGGACAGATACGCAGTATTTT. Translation gives CASTGTSARTDTQYF.

V gene TRBV19 combines with J gene TRBJ2-5, with a weak D call TRBD1 (5 bases). The CDR3 covers 13 residues. The germline CDR1 and CDR2 sequences are LNHDA and SQIVND (reference sequence). With 1 base removed from V and 4 bases from J, the gap between germline ends came to 7 bases. The CDR3 sequence: CASSIGDRETQYF. CDR3 DNA: TGTGCCAGTAGTATAGGTGACAGAGAGACCCAGTACTTC.

This clone was recorded only once. The V call is TRBV5-6, the J call TRBJ2-7; TRBD2 matches at 8 bases. V gave up 1 base and J gave up 5 bases; unmatched junction bases: 2. In germline, CDR1 is SGHDT, CDR2 YYEEEE. The CDR3 extends over 13 amino acids. CDR3: CASSLSGGHEQYF. In DNA, the CDR3 is TGTGCCAGCAGCTTGAGCGGGGGCCACGAGCAGTACTTC.

This sequence joins TRBV5-4 and TRBJ2-6; D remains ambiguous. CDR1 SGHNT and CDR2 YYREEE come from the germline V gene (reference sequence). The ends were cut back, 5 bases at V and 12 bases at J, with 15 bases in the middle. The CDR3 is 13 amino acids. CDR3: CASRSSGAPVLTF. The CDR3 coding sequence is TGTGCCAGCAGATCCTCCGGAGCTCCCGTCCTGACTTTC.

The rearrangement uses TRBV13 and TRBJ2-2; 7 bases align to TRBD2. The V segment lost 5 bases and the J segment 4 bases; nucleotides outside the gene matches: 10. The CDR3 is 16 amino acids. Germline assignment: CDR1 PRHDT and CDR2 FYEKMQ (reference sequence). The CDR3 sequence: CASSPSSGWGTGELFF. The DNA of the CDR3 is TGTGCCAGCAGCCCTTCTAGCGGCTGGGGCACCGGGGAGCTGTTTTTT. The whole variable domain, filled in from reference TRBV13 and TRBJ2-2, reads AAGVIQSPRHLIKEKRETATLKCYPIPRHDTVYWYQQGPGQDPQFLISFYEKMQSDKGSIPDRFSAQQFSDYHSELNMSSLELGDSALYFCASSPSSGWGTGELFFGEGSRLTVL.

The chain couples TRBV6-5 to TRBJ1-2; D remains ambiguous. This CDR3 region has 14 residues. The germline V gene encodes CDR1 MNHEY and CDR2 SVGAGI. V shed 7 bases and J shed 3 bases, with 15 bases lying between them. DNA for the CDR3: TGTGCCAGCACCAACTGGAACAGTGACTATGGCTACACCTTC. As protein: CASTNWNSDYGYTF.

With regard to this clone: This may stem from a read error, because a much larger clone lies one nucleotide away. The chain is built from TRBV6-6 and TRBJ2-5, with TRBD2 matching over 10 bases. The ends lost 6 bases at V and 1 base at J; junction bases unmatched: 2. Germline-derived CDR1 and CDR2 are MNHNY and SVGAGI (reference sequence). The CDR3 totals 14 residues. The CDR3 spells CASRGLAAQETQYF. CDR3 nucleotide sequence: TGTGCCAGCAGAGGACTAGCGGCCCAAGAGACCCAGTACTTC.

The J gene is TRBJ1-5, the V gene TRBV27; D remains unclear. The length of the CDR3 is 16 residues. Germline CDR1 reads MNHEY; CDR2 reads SMNVEV (reference sequence). Trimming removed 5 bases from V and 5 bases from J, with 19 bases in between. The CDR3 DNA reads TGTGCCAGCAGTCCCCAGTGGGGTAATGGGGATCAGCCCCAGCATTTT. It is translated as CASSPQWGNGDQPQHF.

V and J are TRBV13 and TRBJ2-3, with TRBD2 matching over 9 bases. This CDR3 has 15 amino acids. The ends lost 4 bases at V and 4 bases at J; junction bases unmatched: 6. Germline CDR1 PRHDT, CDR2 FYEKMQ (reference sequence). The CDR3 loop is CASSSGTSWSDTQYF. The CDR3 DNA reads TGTGCCAGCAGCTCAGGGACTAGCTGGTCAGATACGCAGTATTTT. Using reference TRBV13 and TRBJ2-3 for the parts outside the CDR3, the full variable domain is AAGVIQSPRHLIKEKRETATLKCYPIPRHDTVYWYQQGPGQDPQFLISFYEKMQSDKGSIPDRFSAQQFSDYHSELNMSSLELGDSALYFCASSSGTSWSDTQYFGPGTRLTVL.

The genes are TRBV10-3 and TRBJ2-7, with TRBD2 matching 11 bases. Germline V CDR1 and CDR2: ENHRY, SYGVKD. The V gene end was trimmed by 7 bases and the J gene end by 0 bases; junction bases not matched to a gene: 8. This CDR3 comprises 16 residues. CDR3 loop: CAITSTSGNSSYEQYF. Written as DNA, the CDR3 is TGTGCCATCACCTCGACTAGCGGGAATAGCTCCTACGAGCAGTACTTC.

The V gene is TRBV5-1, the J gene TRBJ2-7, with a possible D match to TRBD1 (6 bases). Germline V CDR1 and CDR2: SGHRS, YFSETQ. The CDR3 spans 14 residues. The germline V and J ends were trimmed by 2 bases and 3 bases, with 12 bases remaining between them. CDR3 residues: CASSLRRGHYEQYF. The DNA of the CDR3 is TGCGCCAGCAGCTTACGCAGGGGTCACTACGAGCAGTACTTC.

V and J are TRBV7-9 and TRBJ2-7, with 9 bases aligning to TRBD2. V shed 4 bases, J shed 2 bases, and the junction held 9 bases outside the gene matches. This CDR3 comprises 16 residues. Germline CDR1 is SEHNR and CDR2 is FQNEAQ (reference sequence). CDR3 DNA: TGTGCCAGCAGCTGGCAGGACAGCGGGGGGACCTACGAGCAGTACTTC. As protein: CASSWQDSGGTYEQYF.

The chain couples TRBV5-1 to TRBJ1-1, with D hard to call. The CDR3 is 16 amino acids. Germline V gene sequence: CDR1 SGHRS, CDR2 YFSETQ. V lost 6 bases, J lost 1 base, and 19 bases lay in between. The CDR3 region is CASNRPEGLQNTEAFF. For the CDR3, the DNA is TGCGCCAGCAATCGACCGGAGGGCCTCCAGAACACTGAAGCTTTCTTT.

In its sample, this clone was seen a few times. V and J are TRBV5-1 and TRBJ2-7, with D hard to call. Germline CDR1 SGHRS, CDR2 YFSETQ. Trimming took off 0 bases at V and 4 bases at J, with 17 bases between the two ends. This CDR3 has 16 amino acids. The CDR3 DNA is TGCGCCAGCAGCTTGGAGCCAGGCCCCTTAGGGTACGAGCAGTACTTC. Its protein product is CASSLEPGPLGYEQYF.

The V call is TRBV5-1, the J call TRBJ2-6, with a weak D call TRBD1 (5 bases). CDR1 and CDR2 from the germline V gene are SGHRS and YFSETQ. This CDR3 is 16 amino acids long. Trimming took off 6 bases at V and 3 bases at J, with 16 bases between the two ends. In nucleotides, the CDR3 is TGCGCCAGCACCGAAAGCCAGGGATTTGGGGCCAACGTCCTGACTTTC. Protein product: CASTESQGFGANVLTF.